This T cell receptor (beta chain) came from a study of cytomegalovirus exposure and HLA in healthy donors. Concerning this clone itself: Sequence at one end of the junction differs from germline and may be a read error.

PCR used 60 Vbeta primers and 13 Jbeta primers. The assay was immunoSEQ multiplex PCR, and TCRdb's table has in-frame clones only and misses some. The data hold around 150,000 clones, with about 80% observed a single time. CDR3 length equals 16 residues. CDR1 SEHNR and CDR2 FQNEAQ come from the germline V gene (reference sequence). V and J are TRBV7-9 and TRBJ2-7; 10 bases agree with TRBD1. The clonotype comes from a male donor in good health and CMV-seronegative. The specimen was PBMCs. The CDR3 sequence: CSSSSIPGQGRDEQYF. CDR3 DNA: TGTTCCAGCAGCTCCATACCGGGACAGGGGAGGGACGAGCAGTACTTC.